This TCR beta chain was retrieved from a study of cytomegalovirus exposure and HLA in healthy donors. Amplification used 60 Vbeta primers and 13 Jbeta primers. Here immunoSEQ multiplex PCR was the method, and the copy in TCRdb shows in-frame clones only, minus some. The table records about 180,000 clones, around 80% of them present only once. The CDR3 runs 14 residues. CDR1 is SGHAT and CDR2 is FQNNGV in the germline V gene. Trimming took 4 bases from V and 4 from J, leaving 13 bases between them. This clonotype originated in a man aged 35-49 years in good health and CMV-seronegative. The source material was PBMCs. The gene calls are TRBV11-2 and TRBJ1-2, with a possible D match to TRBD1 (5 bases). Here the CDR3 reads CASSWNGGIYGYTF. The CDR3 coding sequence is TGTGCCAGCAGCTGGAACGGGGGAATCTATGGCTACACCTTC.